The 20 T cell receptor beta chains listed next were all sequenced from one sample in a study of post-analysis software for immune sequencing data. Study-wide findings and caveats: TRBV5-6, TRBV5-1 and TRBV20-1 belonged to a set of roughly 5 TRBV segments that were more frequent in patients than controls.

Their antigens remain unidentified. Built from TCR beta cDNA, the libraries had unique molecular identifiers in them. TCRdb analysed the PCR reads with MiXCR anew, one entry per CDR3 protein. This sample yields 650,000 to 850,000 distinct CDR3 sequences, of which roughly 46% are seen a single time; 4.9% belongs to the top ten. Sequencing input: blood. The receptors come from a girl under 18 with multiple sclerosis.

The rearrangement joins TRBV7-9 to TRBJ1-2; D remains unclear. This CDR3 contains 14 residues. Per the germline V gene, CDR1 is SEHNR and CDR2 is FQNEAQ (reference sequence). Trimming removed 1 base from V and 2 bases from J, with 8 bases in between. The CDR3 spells CASSLVADNYGYTF. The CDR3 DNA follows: TGTGCCAGCAGCTTAGTTGCAGACAACTATGGCTACACCTTC. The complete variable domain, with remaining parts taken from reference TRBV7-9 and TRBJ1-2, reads DTGVSQNPRHKITKRGQNVTFRCDPISEHNRLYWYRQTLGQGPEFLTYFQNEAQLEKSRLLSDRFSAERPKGSFSTLEIQRTEQGDSAMYLCASSLVADNYGYTFGSGTRLTVV.

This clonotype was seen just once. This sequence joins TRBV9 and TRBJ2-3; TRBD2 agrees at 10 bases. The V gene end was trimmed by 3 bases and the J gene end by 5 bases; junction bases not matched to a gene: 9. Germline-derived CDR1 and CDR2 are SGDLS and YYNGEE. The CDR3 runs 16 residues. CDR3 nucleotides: TGTGCCAGCAGCGCGGGGACTAGCGAGGCTGGAGATACGCAGTATTTT. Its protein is CASSAGTSEAGDTQYF.

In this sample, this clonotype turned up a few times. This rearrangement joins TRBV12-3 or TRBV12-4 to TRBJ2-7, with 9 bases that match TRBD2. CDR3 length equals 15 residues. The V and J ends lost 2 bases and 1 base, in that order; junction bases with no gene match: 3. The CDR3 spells CASSLLAGRSYEQYF. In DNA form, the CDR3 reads TGTGCCAGCAGTTTACTAGCGGGACGATCCTACGAGCAGTACTTC.

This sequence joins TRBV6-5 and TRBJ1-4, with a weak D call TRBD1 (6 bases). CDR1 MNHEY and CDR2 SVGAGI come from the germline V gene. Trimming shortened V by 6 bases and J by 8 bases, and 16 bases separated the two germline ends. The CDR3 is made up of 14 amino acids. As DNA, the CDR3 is TGTGCCAGCAGACTACTCCGGGGGCCCGAAAAACTGTTTTTT. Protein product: CASRLLRGPEKLFF.

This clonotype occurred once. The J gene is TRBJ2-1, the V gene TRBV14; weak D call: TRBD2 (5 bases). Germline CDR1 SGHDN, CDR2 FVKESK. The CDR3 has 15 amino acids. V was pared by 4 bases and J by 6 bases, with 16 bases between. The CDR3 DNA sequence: TGTGCCAGCAGCCTCTACGACTATATTGGCAATGAGCAGTTCTTC. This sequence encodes CASSLYDYIGNEQFF.

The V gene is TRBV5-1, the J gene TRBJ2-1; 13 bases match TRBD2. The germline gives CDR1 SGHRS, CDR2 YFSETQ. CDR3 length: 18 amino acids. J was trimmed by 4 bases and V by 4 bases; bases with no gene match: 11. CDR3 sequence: CASSASQTSGGAYNEQFF. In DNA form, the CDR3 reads TGCGCCAGCAGCGCTAGCCAAACTAGCGGGGGGGCGTACAATGAGCAGTTCTTC.

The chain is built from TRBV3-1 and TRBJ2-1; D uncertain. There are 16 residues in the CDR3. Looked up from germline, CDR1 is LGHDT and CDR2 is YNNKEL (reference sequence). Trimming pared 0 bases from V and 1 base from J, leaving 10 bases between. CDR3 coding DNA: TGTGCCAGCAGCCAAGATTGGAGTACATCCTACAATGAGCAGTTCTTC. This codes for CASSQDWSTSYNEQFF.

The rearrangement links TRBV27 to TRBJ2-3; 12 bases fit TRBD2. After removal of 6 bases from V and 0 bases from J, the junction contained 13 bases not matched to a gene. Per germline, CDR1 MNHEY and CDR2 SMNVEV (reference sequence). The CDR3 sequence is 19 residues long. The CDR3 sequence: CASSKDGLAGPRSTDTQYF. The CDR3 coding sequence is TGTGCCAGCAGCAAGGATGGACTAGCGGGACCACGTAGCACAGATACGCAGTATTTT.

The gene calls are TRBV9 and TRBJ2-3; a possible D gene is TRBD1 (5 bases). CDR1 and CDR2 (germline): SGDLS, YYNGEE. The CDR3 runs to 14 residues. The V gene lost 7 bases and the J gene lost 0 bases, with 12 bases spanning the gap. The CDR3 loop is CASAQGFSTDTQYF. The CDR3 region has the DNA TGTGCCAGCGCGCAGGGATTCAGCACAGATACGCAGTATTTT.

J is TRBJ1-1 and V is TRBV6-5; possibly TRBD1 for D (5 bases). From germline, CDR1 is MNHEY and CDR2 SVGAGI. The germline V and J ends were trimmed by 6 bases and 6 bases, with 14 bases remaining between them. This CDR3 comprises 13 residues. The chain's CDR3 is CASRYGSGAEAFF. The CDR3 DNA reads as TGTGCCAGCAGGTACGGGTCGGGGGCTGAAGCTTTCTTT.

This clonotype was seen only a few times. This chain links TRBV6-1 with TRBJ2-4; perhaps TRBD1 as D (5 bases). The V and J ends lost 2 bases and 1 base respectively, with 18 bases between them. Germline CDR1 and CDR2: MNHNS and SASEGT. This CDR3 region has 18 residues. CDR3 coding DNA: TGTGCCAGCAGTGAATGGGGCCATCGTGATGGGGCCAAAAACATTCAGTACTTC. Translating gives CASSEWGHRDGAKNIQYF.

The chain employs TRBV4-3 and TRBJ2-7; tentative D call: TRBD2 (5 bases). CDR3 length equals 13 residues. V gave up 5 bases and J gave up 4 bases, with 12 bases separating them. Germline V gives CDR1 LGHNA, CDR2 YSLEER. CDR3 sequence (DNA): TGCGCCAGCAGCTCTGACTACTTATACGAGCAGTACTTC. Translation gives CASSSDYLYEQYF.

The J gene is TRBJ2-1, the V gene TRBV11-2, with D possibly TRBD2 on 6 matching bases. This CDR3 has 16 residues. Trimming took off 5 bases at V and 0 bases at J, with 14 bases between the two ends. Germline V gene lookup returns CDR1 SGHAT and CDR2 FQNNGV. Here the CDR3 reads CASSPTAGSSYNEQFF. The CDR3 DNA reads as TGTGCCAGCAGCCCCACGGCGGGGAGCTCCTACAATGAGCAGTTCTTC.

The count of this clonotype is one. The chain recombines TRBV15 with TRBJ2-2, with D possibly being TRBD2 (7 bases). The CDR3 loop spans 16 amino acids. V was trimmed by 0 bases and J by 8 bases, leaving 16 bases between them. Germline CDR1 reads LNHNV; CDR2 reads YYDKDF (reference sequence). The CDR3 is CATSRDQGGARGELFF. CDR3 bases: TGTGCCACCAGCAGAGATCAAGGGGGGGCGCGAGGGGAGCTGTTTTTT.

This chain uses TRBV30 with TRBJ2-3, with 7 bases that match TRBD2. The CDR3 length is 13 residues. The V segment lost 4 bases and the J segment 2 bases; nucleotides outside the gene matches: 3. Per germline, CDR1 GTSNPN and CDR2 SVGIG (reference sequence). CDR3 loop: CAWTGGLTDTQYF. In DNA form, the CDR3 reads TGTGCCTGGACGGGAGGACTCACAGATACGCAGTATTTT.

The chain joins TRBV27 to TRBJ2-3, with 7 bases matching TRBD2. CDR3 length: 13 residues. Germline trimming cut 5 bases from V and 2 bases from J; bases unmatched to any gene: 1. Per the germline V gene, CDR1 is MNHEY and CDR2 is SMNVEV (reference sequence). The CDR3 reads CASSGRVTDTQYF. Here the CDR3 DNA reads TGTGCCAGCAGTGGGAGGGTCACAGATACGCAGTATTTT.

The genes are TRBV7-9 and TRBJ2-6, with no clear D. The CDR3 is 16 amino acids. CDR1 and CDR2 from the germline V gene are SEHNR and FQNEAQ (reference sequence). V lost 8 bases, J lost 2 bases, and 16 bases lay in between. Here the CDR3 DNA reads TGTGCCAGCGTCCCCCTCAGGACGGCTGGGGCCAACGTCCTGACTTTC. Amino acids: CASVPLRTAGANVLTF.

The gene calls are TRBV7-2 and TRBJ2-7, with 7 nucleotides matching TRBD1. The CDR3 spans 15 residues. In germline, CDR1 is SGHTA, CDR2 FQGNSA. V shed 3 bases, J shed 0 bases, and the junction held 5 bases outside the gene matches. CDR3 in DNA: TGTGCCAGCAGCTTGGAACGACAGGGCTCCTACGAGCAGTACTTC. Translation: CASSLERQGSYEQYF.

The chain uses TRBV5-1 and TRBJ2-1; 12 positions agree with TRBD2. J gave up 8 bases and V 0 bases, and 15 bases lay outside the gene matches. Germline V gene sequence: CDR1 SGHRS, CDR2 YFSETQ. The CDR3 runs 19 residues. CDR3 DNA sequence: TGCGCCAGCAGCTTGGATCTAGCGGGAGGGCCTCCAACCGGGGATGAGCAGTTCTTC. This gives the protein CASSLDLAGGPPTGDEQFF.

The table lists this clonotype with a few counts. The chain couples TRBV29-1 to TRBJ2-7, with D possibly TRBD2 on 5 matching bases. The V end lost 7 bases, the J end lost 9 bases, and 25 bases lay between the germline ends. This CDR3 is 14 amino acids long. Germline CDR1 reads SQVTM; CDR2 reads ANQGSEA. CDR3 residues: CSDKTTGLTSGQYF. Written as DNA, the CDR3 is TGCAGCGACAAAACCACTGGGCTTACGAGCGGGCAGTACTTC.